The present TCR beta chain was sequenced within a study of Graves' ophthalmopathy and Graves' hyperthyroidism. Findings and limits, study-wide: Blood also carried most expanded thyroid clonotypes exceeding 0.001 frequency. At 65% to 71% sensitivity and approximately 74% specificity, the model predicted progression of the ophthalmopathy.

As regards this clonotype: What it recognizes is unknown.

From RNA, the CDR3 regions of TCR beta chains were amplified and sequenced. The workflow started with a first-round RT-PCR run with HTBI primers and then moved on to a second-round multiplex PCR. TCRdb reanalysed the multiplex PCR reads using MiXCR and keeps one entry per CDR3 protein. The data show about 1.1 million distinct CDR3 sequences, about two fifths seen once. In this cohort, patients with other autoimmune diseases, uncontrolled infections, pregnancy or lactation were excluded. The diagnosis combined clinical symptoms, thyroxine, TRAb, thyroid ultrasound and orbital computed tomography scans. In germline, CDR1 is MNHNY, CDR2 SVGAGI (reference sequence). This CDR3 has 16 amino acids. V was clipped by 3 bases and J by 0 bases, with 11 bases between them.

The sequencing input was peripheral blood or thyroid tissue (not recorded which). This rearrangement joins TRBV6-6 to TRBJ1-4, with no clear D. The origin of this receptor is an adult man with Graves' hyperthyroidism. The DNA for the CDR3 is TGTGCCAGCAGTTATGGTGTCACTTCAACTAATGAAAAACTGTTTTTT. Protein: CASSYGVTSTNEKLFF.